The 26 T cell receptor beta chains in this list originate from one sample, sequenced in a study of blood T cells in healthy people across ages. The second PCR ran 7 to 11 cycles with a sample-barcoded 5' primer and J-beta primers. TCRdb re-derived calls from the 5' RACE reads in MiXCR, one entry per CDR3 protein. The repertoire holds about 1.1 million distinct CDR3 sequences, with roughly two fifths as singletons. The sequenced sample consisted of blood. Every receptor here comes from a man younger than 30 in good health.

The chain recombines TRBV7-2 with TRBJ2-1; D not resolved. With 0 bases removed from V and 2 bases from J, the gap between germline ends came to 8 bases. This CDR3 has 15 amino acids. Germline V gene sequence: CDR1 SGHTA, CDR2 FQGNSA. The CDR3 nucleotides are TGTGCCAGCAGCTTAGCGGGCGATGCCTACAATGAGCAGTTCTTC. Its protein product is CASSLAGDAYNEQFF.

This clonotype was detected a few times. The chain uses TRBV10-3 and TRBJ2-1; the match to TRBD2 covers 10 bases. CDR1 is ENHRY and CDR2 is SYGVKD in the germline V gene. There are 17 residues in the CDR3. V lost 10 bases and J lost 0; bases outside the gene matches: 12. CDR3 sequence: CATTQPSGGNSYNEQFF. For the CDR3, the DNA is TGTGCCACCACCCAGCCTAGCGGGGGTAACTCCTACAATGAGCAGTTCTTC.

The V and J genes are TRBV7-2 and TRBJ2-2, with TRBD1 as a possible D gene (5 bases). The CDR3 runs 15 residues. The germline gives CDR1 SGHTA, CDR2 FQGNSA. Trimming left V 5 bases short and J 4 bases short, with 14 bases between. The CDR3 DNA sequence: TGTGCCAGCAGCCGACAGATTAGTGGCACCGGGGAGCTGTTTTTT. Amino acids: CASSRQISGTGELFF.

This clonotype has more than one count but fewer than ten. The chain combines TRBV12-3 or TRBV12-4 with TRBJ2-7; 9 bases are a match to TRBD1. V dropped 1 base and J dropped 1; count of bases not matched to a gene: 2. The length of the CDR3 is 15 residues. CDR3 amino acids: CASSLGGTGSYEQYF. CDR3 coding DNA: TGTGCCAGCAGTTTAGGGGGGACAGGGTCCTACGAGCAGTACTTC.

This clonotype has ten or more counts. The V gene is TRBV27, the J gene TRBJ2-1, with 7 bases identical to TRBD2. In germline, CDR1 is MNHEY, CDR2 SMNVEV (reference sequence). The CDR3 loop spans 14 amino acids. V lost 7 bases and J lost 3; bases outside the gene matches: 6. The chain's CDR3 is CASTLRGGYNEQFF. In DNA form, the CDR3 reads TGTGCCAGCACCCTACGCGGGGGCTACAATGAGCAGTTCTTC.

Only a few counts were recorded for this clonotype. The chain has TRBV12-3 or TRBV12-4 and TRBJ2-1; D not certain. The CDR3 extends over 13 amino acids. V was clipped by 3 bases and J by 2 bases, with 5 bases between them. This chain's CDR3 is CASSFAAYNEQFF. CDR3 in DNA: TGTGCCAGCAGTTTCGCGGCCTACAATGAGCAGTTCTTC.

There are a few counts of this clonotype. This chain links TRBV7-3 with TRBJ1-1, with D tentatively TRBD1 (5 bases). The CDR3 has 15 amino acids. V lost 4 bases to trimming and J lost 4 bases, with 16 bases between them. CDR1 is SGHTA, CDR2 FQGTGA, per germline. The CDR3 sequence: CASSSPPAGRTEAFF. CDR3 DNA sequence: TGTGCCAGCAGCTCTCCTCCGGCAGGGCGCACTGAAGCTTTCTTT.

The chain couples TRBV10-3 to TRBJ1-1, with D possibly being TRBD1 (5 bases). V lost 6 bases, J lost 5 bases, and 25 bases lay in between. CDR3 length: 17 amino acids. Germline CDR1 reads ENHRY; CDR2 reads SYGVKD. CDR3 nucleotides: TGTGCCATCAGCCCCACCCCACCCATGGTGGGGGATACTGAAGCTTTCTTT. It yields the protein CAISPTPPMVGDTEAFF.

This rearrangement joins TRBV20-1 to TRBJ2-1; possible D gene TRBD2, 6 bases. Trimming left V 5 bases short and J 3 bases short, with 11 bases between. The CDR3 is made up of 13 amino acids. Germline CDR1 is DFQATT and CDR2 is SNEGSKA (reference sequence). The CDR3 bases are TGCAGTGCTTGGGCGGGGTTCTACAATGAGCAGTTCTTC. Encoded protein: CSAWAGFYNEQFF.

This clonotype was recorded a few times. The chain uses TRBV20-1 and TRBJ1-1; 7 nucleotides match TRBD1. Germline V lookup: CDR1 DFQATT, CDR2 SNEGSKA (reference sequence). The CDR3 length is 16 residues. V trimming: 5 bases; J trimming: 1 base; junction bases outside the gene matches: 13. The CDR3 reads CSAPRTGLLPNTEAFF. CDR3 DNA sequence: TGCAGTGCTCCCAGGACAGGTCTACTCCCGAACACTGAAGCTTTCTTT.

This rearrangement joins TRBV10-3 to TRBJ2-7; D possibly corresponds to TRBD2 (5 bases). Germline V gene data show CDR1 as ENHRY and CDR2 as SYGVKD. This CDR3 has 16 amino acids. The V end lost 2 bases, the J end lost 4 bases, and 18 bases lay between the germline ends. The CDR3 sequence is CAISEALDSISYEQYF. In DNA, the CDR3 is TGTGCCATCAGTGAGGCGCTGGACTCCATATCATACGAGCAGTACTTC.

This clonotype has more than one count but fewer than ten. This chain links TRBV4-3 with TRBJ2-4; D is perhaps TRBD1 (6 bases). V dropped 4 bases and J dropped 7 bases, with 17 bases sitting between them. This CDR3 has 15 amino acids. Germline V CDR1 and CDR2: LGHNA, YSLEER. The CDR3 DNA reads as TGCGCCAGCAGCCTCCAAACAGGGAGCACTAACATTCAGTACTTC. Its translation: CASSLQTGSTNIQYF.

The rearrangement joins TRBV14 to TRBJ2-4, with TRBD2 as a possible D gene (5 bases). CDR1 is SGHDN and CDR2 is FVKESK in the germline V gene. Between the trimmed V and J ends, which lost 6 bases and 7 bases, there was a span of 16 bases. The CDR3 is 14 amino acids. The CDR3 region has the DNA TGTGCCAGCAGTCTGGGAGCCCCCGGGAACATTCAGTACTTC. The encoded protein is CASSLGAPGNIQYF.

This chain uses TRBV7-9 with TRBJ1-4; 7 nucleotides line up with TRBD1. The CDR3 contains 15 residues. Trimming removed 4 bases from V and 2 bases from J; junction bases left unmatched: 4. Germline V CDR1 and CDR2: SEHNR, FQNEAQ (reference sequence). CDR3: CASSSPGQTNEKLFF. In nucleotides, the CDR3 is TGTGCCAGCAGCTCCCCGGGACAGACTAATGAAAAACTGTTTTTT.

This clonotype was picked up a small number of times. The gene calls are TRBV6-5 and TRBJ2-1, with 14 bases matching TRBD2. The J segment lost 9 bases and the V segment lost 2 bases, leaving 12 bases of the junction unmatched. Germline V lookup: CDR1 MNHEY, CDR2 SVGAGI. This CDR3 contains 18 residues. The CDR3 is CASSYQPRIGLAGGEQFF. The CDR3 nucleotides read TGTGCCAGCAGTTACCAACCCCGAATAGGACTAGCGGGGGGTGAGCAGTTCTTC.

This clonotype came up once. An end of the junction does not agree with germline; a read error may underlie this. The chain has TRBV3-1 and TRBJ2-1; TRBD2 agrees at 10 bases. This CDR3 is built from 15 residues. Germline V gene lookup returns CDR1 LGHDT and CDR2 YNNKEL (reference sequence). This CDR3 reads CAGSPASGGSNEQFF. CDR3 DNA sequence: TGTGCCGGCAGCCCAGCTAGCGGGGGATCCAATGAGCAGTTCTTC.

This sequence joins TRBV20-1 and TRBJ1-5; D is ambiguous. V dropped 6 bases and J dropped 15 bases, with 18 bases sitting between them. CDR3 length: 11 amino acids. CDR1 is DFQATT, CDR2 SNEGSKA, per germline (reference sequence). The CDR3 loop is CSARKQEGRHF. For the CDR3, the DNA is TGCAGTGCCAGAAAGCAGGAGGGCCGGCATTTT.

The chain is built from TRBV7-2 and TRBJ2-5; 9 bases agree with TRBD2. Germline V CDR1 and CDR2: SGHTA, FQGNSA. Unmatched junction bases numbered 12, after V lost 5 bases and J lost 2 bases. The CDR3 sequence is 17 residues long. The CDR3 spells CASSLKLTSGRQETQYF. For the CDR3, the DNA is TGTGCCAGCAGCCTCAAGCTGACTAGCGGTAGACAAGAGACCCAGTACTTC. Variable domain in full (rest from reference TRBV7-2 and TRBJ2-5): GAGVSQSPSNKVTEKGKDVELRCDPISGHTALYWYRQSLGQGLEFLIYFQGNSAPDKSGLPSDRFSAERTGGSVSTLTIQRTQQEDSAVYLCASSLKLTSGRQETQYFGPGTRLLVL.

The J gene is TRBJ1-2, the V gene TRBV27; D ambiguous. Looked up from germline, CDR1 is MNHEY and CDR2 is SMNVEV (reference sequence). Deletions cut 0 bases from V and 2 bases from J, with 13 bases between. The CDR3 extends over 16 amino acids. The DNA of the CDR3 is TGTGCCAGCAGTTTATCGGGTGGGGTAGGGAACTATGGCTACACCTTC. Its protein product is CASSLSGGVGNYGYTF.

This clonotype has more than one count but fewer than ten. The V gene is TRBV20-1, the J gene TRBJ2-7; no definite D call. Per germline, CDR1 DFQATT and CDR2 SNEGSKA (reference sequence). V lost 0 bases, J lost 3 bases, and 9 bases lay in between. The CDR3 spans 13 residues. CDR3 amino acids: CSARDWPDYEQYF. The CDR3 DNA sequence: TGCAGTGCTAGAGATTGGCCCGACTACGAGCAGTACTTC.

Details on this clonotype: This could be a read error, since a much larger clone is one nucleotide away. V is TRBV11-2 and J is TRBJ2-5; a weak D match, TRBD2 (5 bases). This CDR3 contains 15 residues. V was pared by 5 bases and J by 9 bases, with 22 bases between. The germline CDR1 and CDR2 sequences are SGHAT and FQNNGV. The CDR3 DNA reads as TGTGCCAGCAGCCCCCGTACGGGGTTCGAGGAGGCCCAGTACTTC. Translating it yields CASSPRTGFEEAQYF.

This chain links TRBV27 with TRBJ2-1, with D unresolved. Trimming stripped 5 bases from V and 11 bases from J, with 22 bases between. The CDR3 is 15 residues long. CDR1 and CDR2 (germline): MNHEY, SMNVEV (reference sequence). CDR3 residues: CASSRLSLRPDQQFF. Here the CDR3 DNA reads TGTGCCAGCAGTCGCCTAAGCTTGCGTCCCGACCAGCAGTTCTTC.

The chain couples TRBV9 to TRBJ2-2; tentative D call: TRBD1 (6 bases). Looked up from germline, CDR1 is SGDLS and CDR2 is YYNGEE. The CDR3 is made up of 15 amino acids. Trimming stripped 0 bases from V and 7 bases from J, with 13 bases between. The CDR3 region is CASSVGQDVGGELFF. CDR3 nucleotide sequence: TGTGCCAGCAGCGTAGGACAGGATGTCGGCGGGGAGCTGTTTTTT.

The genes are TRBV5-1 and TRBJ1-4; no clear D. Trimming pared 5 bases from V and 7 bases from J, leaving 12 bases between. Germline CDR1 and CDR2: SGHRS and YFSETQ. CDR3 length equals 13 residues. The CDR3 spells CASSRANGEKLFF. CDR3 bases: TGCGCCAGCAGTCGAGCTAATGGTGAAAAACTGTTTTTT.

The genes are TRBV29-1 and TRBJ1-1; D is unclear. This CDR3 is built from 14 residues. Germline-derived CDR1 and CDR2 are SQVTM and ANQGSEA. Trimming stripped 4 bases from V and 3 bases from J, with 15 bases between. This chain's CDR3 is CSVGGRNRDTEAFF. CDR3 nucleotide sequence: TGCAGCGTTGGCGGGCGAAATAGAGACACTGAAGCTTTCTTT. Together with reference TRBV29-1 and TRBJ1-1, the CDR3 gives the full variable domain: SAVISQKPSRDICQRGTSLTIQCQVDSQVTMMFWYRQQPGQSLTLIATANQGSEATYESGFVIDKFPISRPNLTFSTLTVSNMSPEDSSIYLCSVGGRNRDTEAFFGQGTRLTVV.

This clonotype showed up just a few times. The chain employs TRBV12-3 or TRBV12-4 and TRBJ2-4; TRBD1 aligns across 9 bases. V dropped 0 bases and J dropped 8; count of bases not matched to a gene: 8. This CDR3 spans 16 amino acids. Here the CDR3 DNA reads TGTGCCAGCAGTTTAGCTCGGACAGGGGATTTTCACATTCAGTACTTC. Translation: CASSLARTGDFHIQYF.